Listed here is a single T cell receptor (beta chain). The antigen is unknown. The data were obtained in a study of human T cells and chemical hapten exposure. The overall study: Each week of the approximately 25-week study, patients had diphenylcyclopropenone applied to the scalp. Among samples, TCR yields varied mainly because of small differences in pooled library volume.

The sample's time point: pre-sensitization, week 0. The sample's treatment: therapeutic diphenylcyclopropenone sensitization with weekly scalp DPC. The germline V gene encodes CDR1 SGHTA and CDR2 FQGNSA. The junction had 7 bases not matched to a gene; V was cut back by 5 bases and J by 5 bases. This CDR3 is built from 16 residues. Study-level findings and limits: No shift was seen in TCRs above 1 in 1000 frequency with DPC sensitization.

Per the original data handling: Sample TCR totals centred on a median of about 100,000, ranging about 20,000 to 690,600. TCRdb re-called the RACE reads with MiXCR, one entry per CDR3 protein. V and J calls and clone size were set by TCRdb, not the authors. Among roughly 380,000 distinct CDR3 sequences listed, 4.5% to 6% were seen once. The receptor was isolated from a woman between 45 and 65 years old with alopecia areata. Some clones in this sample may be carry-over from other donors' samples. The source material was whole blood, sampled in connection with sensitization to the hapten diphenylcyclopropenone (DPC). The rearrangement links TRBV7-2 to TRBJ2-1; 12 bases match TRBD2. In DNA, the CDR3 is TGTGCCAGCAGCCCCGGACTAGCGGGACCGGACAATGAGCAGTTCTTC. Its translation: CASSPGLAGPDNEQFF.